This T cell receptor beta chain was documented in a study of metastatic and nonmetastatic thyroid tumors. Whole-study results and caveats: TCR beta diversity was reportedly significantly higher in malignant thyroid tumors than benign nodules, in blood and tumor.

This clone was seen many times. Its antigen is still unknown. All patients were treatment-naive before thyroid surgery. Authors' data handling: The distant-metastasis classifier for papillary thyroid cancer was built from CDR3 differences across clinicopathological groups. Through MiXCR, TCRdb re-clonotyped the PCR reads. The V and J calls come from TCRdb's annotation, not from the publication. The repertoire has roughly 90,000 clones, more than 12% of them found once; the top ten carry 3.6%. The sequence came from a female donor with papillary thyroid cancer or a benign thyroid nodule (not recorded which). Some clones in this sample may be carry-over from other donors' samples. Sequencing used blood.

The CDR3, as DNA: TGTGCCAGCAGCCTGGGACAGGGACCCTCCTACGAGCAGTACTTC. Its translation: CASSLGQGPSYEQYF. The J gene is TRBJ2-7, the V gene TRBV11-3; 9 nucleotides agree with TRBD1. CDR3 length: 15 residues. Germline CDR1 is SGHNT and CDR2 is YENEEA. The J segment lost 0 bases and the V segment lost 5 bases, leaving 5 bases of the junction unmatched. Full variable domain (outside the CDR3, taken from reference TRBV11-3 and TRBJ2-7): EAGVVQSPRYKIIEKKQPVAFWCNPISGHNTLYWYLQNLGQGPELLIRYENEEAVDDSQLPKDRFSAERLKGVDSTLKIQPAELGDSAVYLCASSLGQGPSYEQYFGPGTRLTVT.